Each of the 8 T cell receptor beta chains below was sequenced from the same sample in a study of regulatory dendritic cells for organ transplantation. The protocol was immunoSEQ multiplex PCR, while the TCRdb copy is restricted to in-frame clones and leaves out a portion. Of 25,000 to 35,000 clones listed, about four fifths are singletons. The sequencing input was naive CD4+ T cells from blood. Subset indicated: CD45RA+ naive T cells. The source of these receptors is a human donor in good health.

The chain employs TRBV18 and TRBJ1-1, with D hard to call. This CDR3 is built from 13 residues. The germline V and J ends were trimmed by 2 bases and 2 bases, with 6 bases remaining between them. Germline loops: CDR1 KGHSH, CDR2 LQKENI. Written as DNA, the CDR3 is TGTGCCAGCTCACCAGAGGAAAACACTGAAGCTTTCTTT. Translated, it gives CASSPEENTEAFF.

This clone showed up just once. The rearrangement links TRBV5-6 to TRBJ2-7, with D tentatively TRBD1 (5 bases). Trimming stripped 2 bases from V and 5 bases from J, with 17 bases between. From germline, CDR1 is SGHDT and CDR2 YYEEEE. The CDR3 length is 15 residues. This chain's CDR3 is CASSFRVTDGHEQYF. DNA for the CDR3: TGTGCCAGCAGCTTCAGGGTCACGGACGGCCACGAGCAGTACTTC.

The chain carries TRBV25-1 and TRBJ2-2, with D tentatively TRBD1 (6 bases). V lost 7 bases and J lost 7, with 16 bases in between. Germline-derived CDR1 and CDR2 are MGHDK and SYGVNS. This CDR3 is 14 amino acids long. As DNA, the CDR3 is TGTGCCAGCAAGGGTACAGGGACGATCGGGGAGCTGTTTTTT. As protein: CASKGTGTIGELFF. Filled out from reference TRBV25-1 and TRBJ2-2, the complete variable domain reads EADIYQTPRYLVIGTGKKITLECSQTMGHDKMYWYQQDPGMELHLIHYSYGVNSTEKGDLSSESTVSRIRTEHFPLTLESARPSHTSQYLCASKGTGTIGELFFGEGSRLTVL.

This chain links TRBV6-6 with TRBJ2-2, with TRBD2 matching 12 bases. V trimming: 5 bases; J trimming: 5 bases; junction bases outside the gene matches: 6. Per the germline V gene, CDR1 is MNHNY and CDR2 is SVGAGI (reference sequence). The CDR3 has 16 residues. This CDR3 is CASSPQTSGGTGELFF. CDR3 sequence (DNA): TGTGCCAGCAGTCCCCAGACTAGCGGGGGTACCGGGGAGCTGTTTTTT.

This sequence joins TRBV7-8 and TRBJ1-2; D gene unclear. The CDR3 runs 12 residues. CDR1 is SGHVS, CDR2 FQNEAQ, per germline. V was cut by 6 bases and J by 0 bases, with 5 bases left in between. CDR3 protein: CASSQANYGYTF. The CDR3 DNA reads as TGTGCCAGCAGTCAGGCTAACTATGGCTACACCTTC.

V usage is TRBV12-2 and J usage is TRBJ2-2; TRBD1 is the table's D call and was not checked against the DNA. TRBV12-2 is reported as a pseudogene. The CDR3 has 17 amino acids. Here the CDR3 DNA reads TGTGCAAGTCGCTTCCGAGGGACAGGGTTTAGCACCGGGGAGCTGTTTTTT. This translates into CASRFRGTGFSTGELFF.

The CDR3 DNA follows: TGCAGCGCCCTAAGGGGACAGCAAGAGACCCAGTACTTC. Amino acids: CSALRGQQETQYF. The V gene is TRBV29-1, the J gene TRBJ2-5, with 7 nucleotides matching TRBD1. V shed 7 bases, J shed 2 bases, and the junction held 7 bases outside the gene matches. CDR1 SQVTM and CDR2 ANQGSEA come from the germline V gene. There are 13 residues in the CDR3.

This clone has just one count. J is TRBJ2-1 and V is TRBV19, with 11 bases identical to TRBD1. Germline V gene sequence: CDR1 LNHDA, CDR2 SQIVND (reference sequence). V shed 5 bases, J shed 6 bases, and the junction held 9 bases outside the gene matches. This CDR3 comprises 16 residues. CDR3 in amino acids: CASSSPGTGGINEQFF. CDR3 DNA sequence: TGTGCCAGTAGTTCGCCCGGGACAGGGGGAATCAATGAGCAGTTCTTC.